The subject of this entry is one TCR beta chain. Its antigen remains unknown. Germline CDR1 reads SEHNR; CDR2 reads FQNEAQ (reference sequence). This CDR3 contains 14 residues. The germline V and J ends were trimmed by 1 base and 3 bases, with 9 bases remaining between them. This specimen belongs to a study of cytomegalovirus exposure and HLA in healthy donors. Study-level points and caveats: In an earlier analysis, about 87% or about 30%: the productive usage of most TCR beta V segments. A few CMV-associated chains proved CMV antigen-specific in vitro.

In the PCR, 60 Vbeta and 13 Jbeta primers were used. The assay was immunoSEQ multiplex PCR, and TCRdb's table has in-frame clones only and misses some. The table shows approximately 120,000 clones, with 81% occurring only once. The rearrangement links TRBV7-9 to TRBJ1-1, with a tentative D call TRBD1 (6 bases). The sample consisted of PBMCs. This TCR was sampled from a man aged 18 to 29 in good health and CMV-seronegative. CDR3 nucleotide sequence: TGTGCCAGCAGCTTAGGTCCAGGGGACACTGAAGCTTTCTTT. It encodes CASSLGPGDTEAFF.